The clone carrying this T cell receptor (beta chain) was seen only a few times. This specimen belongs to a study of CD8 T cells in ankylosing spondylitis. TCRdb called the 5' RACE reads again in MiXCR, with one record for every CDR3 protein. The sample carries roughly 180,000 distinct CDR3 sequences, more than 10% recorded once. Between the trimmed V and J ends, which lost 4 bases and 4 bases, there was a span of 17 bases. The length of the CDR3 is 15 residues. CDR1 and CDR2 from the germline V gene are SGHRS and YFSETQ. This chain uses TRBV5-1 with TRBJ1-2, with D unresolved. Input material: blood, either unsorted or a sorted T cell fraction (not recorded which). The sequence came from a male donor with ankylosing spondylitis or in good health (not recorded which). This CDR3 is CASSPRVGRSYGYTF. The CDR3, as DNA: TGCGCCAGCAGCCCCCGGGTAGGACGGTCCTATGGCTACACCTTC.